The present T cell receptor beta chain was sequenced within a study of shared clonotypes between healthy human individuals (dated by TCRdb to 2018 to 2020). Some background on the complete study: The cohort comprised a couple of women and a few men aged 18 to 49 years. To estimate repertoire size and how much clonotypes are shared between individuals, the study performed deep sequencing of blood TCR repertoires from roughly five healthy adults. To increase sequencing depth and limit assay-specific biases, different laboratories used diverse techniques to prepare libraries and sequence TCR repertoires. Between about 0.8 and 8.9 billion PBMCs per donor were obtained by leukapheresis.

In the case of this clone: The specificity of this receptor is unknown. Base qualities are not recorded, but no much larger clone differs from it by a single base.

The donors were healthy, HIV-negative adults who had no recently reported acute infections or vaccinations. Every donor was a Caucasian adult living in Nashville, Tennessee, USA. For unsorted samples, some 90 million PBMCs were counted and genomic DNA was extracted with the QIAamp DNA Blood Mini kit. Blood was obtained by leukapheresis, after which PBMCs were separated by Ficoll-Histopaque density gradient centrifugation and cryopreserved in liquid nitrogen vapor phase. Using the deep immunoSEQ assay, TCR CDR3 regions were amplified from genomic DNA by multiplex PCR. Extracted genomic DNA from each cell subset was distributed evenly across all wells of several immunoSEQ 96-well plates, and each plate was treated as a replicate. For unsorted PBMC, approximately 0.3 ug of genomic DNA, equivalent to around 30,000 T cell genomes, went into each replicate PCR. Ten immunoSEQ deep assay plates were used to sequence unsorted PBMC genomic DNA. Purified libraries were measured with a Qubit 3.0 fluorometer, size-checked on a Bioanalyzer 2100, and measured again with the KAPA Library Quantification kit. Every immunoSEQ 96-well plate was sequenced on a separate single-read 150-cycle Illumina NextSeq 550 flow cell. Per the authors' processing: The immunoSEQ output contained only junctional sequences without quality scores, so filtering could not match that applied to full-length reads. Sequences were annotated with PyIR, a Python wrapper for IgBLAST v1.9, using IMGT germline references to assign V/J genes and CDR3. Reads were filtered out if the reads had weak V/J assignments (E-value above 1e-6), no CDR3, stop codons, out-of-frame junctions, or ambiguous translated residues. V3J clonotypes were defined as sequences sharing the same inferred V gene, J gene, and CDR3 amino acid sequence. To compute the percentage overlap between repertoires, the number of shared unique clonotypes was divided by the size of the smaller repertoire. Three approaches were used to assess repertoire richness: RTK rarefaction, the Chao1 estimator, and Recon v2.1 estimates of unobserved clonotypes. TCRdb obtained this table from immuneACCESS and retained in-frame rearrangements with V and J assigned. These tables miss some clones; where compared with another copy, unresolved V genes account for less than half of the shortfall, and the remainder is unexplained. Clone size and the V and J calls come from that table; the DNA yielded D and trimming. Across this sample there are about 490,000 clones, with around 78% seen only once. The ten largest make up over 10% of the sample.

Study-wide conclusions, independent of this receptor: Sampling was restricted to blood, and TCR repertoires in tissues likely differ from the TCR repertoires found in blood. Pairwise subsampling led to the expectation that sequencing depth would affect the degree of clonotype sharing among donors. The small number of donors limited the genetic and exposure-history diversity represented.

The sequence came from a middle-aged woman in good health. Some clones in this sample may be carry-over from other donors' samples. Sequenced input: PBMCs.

The CDR3 amino acid sequence is: CATKKRSLISSTDTQYF. The bases are TGTGCCACCAAAAAGCGATCCCTTATCTCTAGCACAGATACGCAGTATTTT. Recombination joined TRBV28 with TRBJ2-3; no confident D gene assignment can be made. Inclusive of the bounding cysteine and phenylalanine, the CDR3 is 17 residues long. Solely the CDR3 DNA is kept, with 51 bases framed from the first base. V loses 10 bases, J loses 0 bases, and the germline ends lie 23 bases apart. The germline V gene encodes CDR1 MDHEN and CDR2 SYDVKM.